The entry below gives a single T cell receptor (beta chain) sequence along with its context. In the original analysis: Estimation of nucleated cell counts was performed using reference gene primer amplification. Measured with immunoSEQ multiplex PCR; TCRdb has only the in-frame clones, and not every one. For V, J and clone size, that table is used; D and trimming come from the DNA. The top ten hold about 9.8% of the sample, which has roughly 270,000 clones, 88% seen once. These data are taken from a study of blood T cell repertoires in COVID-19. Study in general: The study drew acute and convalescent COVID-19 samples from the United States, Italy and Spain. From T cells, B-cell-depleted T cells, or PBMCs came the material, which was cDNA or gDNA.

J was trimmed by 6 bases and V by 4 bases; bases with no gene match: 5. Germline CDR1 is LNHDA and CDR2 is SQIVND (reference sequence). This CDR3 spans 14 amino acids. The sequencing input was peripheral blood. This TCR came from a young man with active or convalescent COVID-19. V usage is TRBV19 and J usage is TRBJ1-2; 10 bases are a match to TRBD1. The CDR3 region is CASSTRGTGDGYTF. CDR3 in DNA: TGTGCCAGTAGTACGAGAGGGACAGGGGATGGCTACACCTTC.